Below are 14 T cell receptor beta chains sequenced from a single sample in a study of shared clonotypes between healthy human individuals. Sequencing was performed with immunoSEQ multiplex PCR; in TCRdb, only in-frame clones are kept and a portion is missing. This table holds millions of clones, about 95% found once. Naive CD8 isolation took CD45RO-negative cells positively selected for CCR7 and excluded terminally differentiated effector memory CD45RA+ cells. The specimen was naive CD8+ T cells sorted from blood. The receptors derive from a man in his late teens or twenties in good health.

The V gene is TRBV23-1, the J gene TRBJ1-5, with 8 positions matching TRBD1. TRBV23-1 is marked as an open reading frame, function uncertain. The V and J ends lost 1 base and 7 bases, in that order; junction bases with no gene match: 6. The CDR3 spans 15 residues. The DNA of the CDR3 is TGCGCCAGCAGTCAATTGCAGGGGGCGAGGCAGCCCCAGCATTTT. Encoded protein: CASSQLQGARQPQHF.

This chain connects TRBV11-2 to TRBJ2-7; unclear D gene. Trimming shortened V by 0 bases and J by 2 bases, and 8 bases separated the two germline ends. There are 14 residues in the CDR3. CDR1 and CDR2 from the germline V gene are SGHAT and FQNNGV. CDR3 coding DNA: TGTGCCAGCAGCTTAGAGGCCACGACCTACGAGCAGTACTTC. Translating gives CASSLEATTYEQYF.

The V gene is TRBV27, the J gene TRBJ2-1, with TRBD1 matching 9 bases. The CDR3 spans 15 residues. Per the germline V gene, CDR1 is MNHEY and CDR2 is SMNVEV (reference sequence). J gave up 4 bases and V 5 bases, and 6 bases lay outside the gene matches. CDR3 nucleotide sequence: TGTGCCAGCAGTAAAACGGGACAGGGATACAATGAGCAGTTCTTC. It encodes CASSKTGQGYNEQFF.

The V call is TRBV9, the J call TRBJ1-6; TRBD1 matches 7 bases. The CDR3 is 13 residues long. Looked up from germline, CDR1 is SGDLS and CDR2 is YYNGEE. The junction had 4 bases not matched to a gene; V was cut back by 3 bases and J by 10 bases. CDR3 bases: TGTGCCAGCAGCGGAGGGGGCACCTCACCCCTCCACTTT. It is translated as CASSGGGTSPLHF.

The V call is TRBV2, the J call TRBJ1-1; D remains unclear. CDR3 length: 14 residues. Between the trimmed V and J ends, which lost 1 base and 2 bases, there was a span of 8 bases. The germline CDR1 and CDR2 sequences are SNHLY and FYNNEI. CDR3 amino acids: CASSEGTENTEAFF. CDR3 nucleotides: TGTGCCAGCAGTGAAGGAACAGAAAACACTGAAGCTTTCTTT.

V gene TRBV4-1 combines with J gene TRBJ2-5, with D possibly being TRBD2 (5 bases). Deletions cut 0 bases from V and 5 bases from J, with 13 bases between. The CDR3 is 15 residues long. Germline V CDR1 and CDR2: MGHRA, YSYEKL. This CDR3 is CASSQDPGKEETQYF. Here the CDR3 DNA reads TGCGCCAGCAGCCAAGATCCGGGAAAGGAGGAGACCCAGTACTTC.

The chain employs TRBV12-2 and TRBJ1-6. TRBV12-2 has pseudogene status. The CDR3 contains 17 residues. This CDR3 is CASRLGSSVEVRSPLHF. The CDR3 DNA reads as TGTGCAAGTCGCTTAGGAAGTTCGGTGGAAGTTCGATCACCCCTCCACTTT.

The chain joins TRBV27 to TRBJ1-6, with unresolved D. This CDR3 is 14 amino acids long. The V end lost 8 bases, the J end lost 8 bases, and 16 bases lay between the germline ends. Germline V CDR1 and CDR2: MNHEY, SMNVEV (reference sequence). CDR3 in amino acids: CASAWGVQDSPLHF. The CDR3 region has the DNA TGTGCCAGCGCTTGGGGAGTCCAAGATTCACCCCTCCACTTT.

The chain couples TRBV2 to TRBJ2-5; a possible D gene is TRBD1 (6 bases). The V end lost 6 bases, the J end lost 0 bases, and 11 bases lay between the germline ends. CDR1 and CDR2 from the germline V gene are SNHLY and FYNNEI. CDR3 length: 14 residues. The CDR3 reads CASRDSRYQETQYF. The CDR3 DNA reads TGTGCCAGCAGGGACAGCAGGTACCAAGAGACCCAGTACTTC.

V usage is TRBV27 and J usage is TRBJ2-1; 7 nucleotides line up with TRBD1. Losses at the gene ends were 0 bases for V and 6 bases for J; bases not matched to a gene: 14. The CDR3 consists of 18 residues. Germline V gives CDR1 MNHEY, CDR2 SMNVEV (reference sequence). CDR3 amino acids: CASSLSGQTLFLGNEQFF. The CDR3 DNA reads TGTGCCAGCAGTTTATCGGGACAGACTCTCTTTTTGGGCAATGAGCAGTTCTTC.

This clone was seen only a few times. The chain combines TRBV9 with TRBJ2-2, with D perhaps given as TRBD1 or TRBD2 (5 bases each). Trimming stripped 4 bases from V and 12 bases from J, with 10 bases between. Germline loops: CDR1 SGDLS, CDR2 YYNGEE. The CDR3 has 11 amino acids. CDR3 sequence: CASSYRGQLFF. CDR3 sequence (DNA): TGTGCCAGCAGCTACCGGGGACAGCTGTTTTTT. Together with reference TRBV9 and TRBJ2-2, the CDR3 gives the full variable domain: DSGVTQTPKHLITATGQRVTLRCSPRSGDLSVYWYQQSLDQGLQFLIQYYNGEERAKGNILERFSAQQFPDLHSELNLSSLELGDSALYFCASSYRGQLFFGEGSRLTVL.

The chain carries TRBV5-1 and TRBJ2-1; TRBD2 aligns across 10 bases. The CDR3 spans 19 residues. Germline V lookup: CDR1 SGHRS, CDR2 YFSETQ. With 0 bases clipped from V and 0 bases from J, the junction kept 9 bases outside the gene matches. DNA of the CDR3: TGCGCCAGCAGCTTGGCCCAAGCGGGAGGGCCCCTCTCCTACAATGAGCAGTTCTTC. Its translation: CASSLAQAGGPLSYNEQFF. Using reference TRBV5-1 and TRBJ2-1 for the parts outside the CDR3, the full variable domain is KAGVTQTPRYLIKTRGQQVTLSCSPISGHRSVSWYQQTPGQGLQFLFEYFSETQRNKGNFPGRFSGRQFSNSRSEMNVSTLELGDSALYLCASSLAQAGGPLSYNEQFFGPGTRLTVL.

This clone came up once. The chain joins TRBV5-6 to TRBJ2-2; perhaps D is TRBD1 or TRBD2 (5 bases each). Per the germline V gene, CDR1 is SGHDT and CDR2 is YYEEEE. Trimming took off 5 bases at V and 2 bases at J, with 13 bases between the two ends. The length of the CDR3 is 15 residues. The CDR3 sequence is CASSFPGTNTGELFF. The CDR3 DNA sequence: TGTGCCAGCAGTTTCCCAGGGACCAACACCGGGGAGCTGTTTTTT. The variable domain in full, completed from reference TRBV5-6 and TRBJ2-2, reads DAGVTQSPTHLIKTRGQQVTLRCSPKSGHDTVSWYQQALGQGPQFIFQYYEEEERQRGNFPDRFSGHQFPNYSSELNVNALLLGDSALYLCASSFPGTNTGELFFGEGSRLTVL.

As concerns this clone: This sample also contains other DNA sequences that code for the same CDR3. J is TRBJ2-5 and V is TRBV7-6; D possibly corresponds to TRBD1 (5 bases). The germline gives CDR1 SGHVS, CDR2 FNYEAQ. The CDR3 sequence is 13 residues long. Trimming left V 3 bases short and J 5 bases short, with 10 bases between. The CDR3, as DNA: TGTGCCAGCAGCTTTCAGGGTGGGGAGACCCAGTACTTC. Translating gives CASSFQGGETQYF.